A few counts support the clone carrying this T cell receptor (beta chain). What it binds is not known. The sample is drawn from a study of CD8 T cells in ankylosing spondylitis. TCRdb re-called the 5' RACE reads with MiXCR, one entry per CDR3 protein. Among a few hundred thousand distinct CDR3 sequences listed, over 9.5% were seen once. Germline values: CDR1 MDHEN, CDR2 SYDVKM. This CDR3 is built from 18 residues. V dropped 4 bases and J dropped 4; count of bases not matched to a gene: 18. Study outcomes and limitations: Ankylosing spondylitis blood seemed to carry a telltale TCR beta motif made of under 10 highly homologous variants. Reportedly, matched ankylosing spondylitis synovial fluid was significantly enriched for disease-linked clones.

The source material was blood, either unsorted or a sorted T cell fraction (not recorded which). The V call is TRBV28, the J call TRBJ2-7; 8 nucleotides agree with TRBD2. The origin of this receptor is a male donor with ankylosing spondylitis or in good health (not recorded which). The CDR3 loop is CASSSIDGPAGVTYEQYF. The CDR3 bases are TGTGCCAGCAGTTCCATCGATGGGCCAGCGGGGGTGACTTACGAGCAGTACTTC.